Listed below are T cell receptor beta chains from one sample, sequenced in a study of cytomegalovirus exposure and HLA in healthy donors. Sequenced by immunoSEQ multiplex PCR; TCRdb stores in-frame clones only, minus some. The sample includes roughly 120,000 clones, 70% to 80% seen only once; the top ten take roughly 3.5%. Sequenced sample: PBMCs. These TCRs come from a middle-aged man in good health and CMV-seronegative. The CDR3 runs from the conserved cysteine through the conserved F or W.

V,J,CDR3
TRBV28,TRBJ2-2,CASSFSGPGELFF
TRBV2,TRBJ1-2,CASSEDRDYGYTF
TRBV18,TRBJ2-1,CASSPNVGNEQFF
TRBV7-9,TRBJ1-2,CASSQQGYYGYTF
TRBV29-1,TRBJ1-2,CSVGPRVGGYTF
TRBV27,TRBJ2-7,CASSLGGISYEQYF
TRBV6-1,TRBJ1-1,CASSGYRADTEAFF
TRBV4-2,TRBJ2-5,CASSPTRGQETQYF
TRBV28,TRBJ1-2,CASSLRGSYGYTF
TRBV2,TRBJ2-7,CASNYRDGHEQYF
TRBV2,TRBJ2-7,CASRVEPYEQYF
TRBV5-1,TRBJ2-5,CASRLTFSPRGGTQYF
TRBV7-9,TRBJ2-1,CASSLRLPNNEQFF
TRBV4-3,TRBJ1-4,CASERSGQGREKLFF
TRBV19,TRBJ1-5,CASTQGVSLNQPQHF
TRBV19,TRBJ1-6,CASSHAALGGRYSPLHF
TRBV5-6,TRBJ2-7,CASSADYEQYF
TRBV7-9,TRBJ1-1,CASSSAAGTGLNTEAFF
TRBV23-1,TRBJ2-2,CASNGQGYTGELFF
TRBV5-4,TRBJ1-2,CASSLDRAYGYTF
TRBV7-2,TRBJ2-3,CASSFDRADTQYF
TRBV7-9,TRBJ2-1,CASSPGTSGGARNEQFF
TRBV7-2,TRBJ1-1,CASKRDRGSSAFF
TRBV7-6,TRBJ2-7,CASSSGQGGYEQYF
TRBV7-9,TRBJ1-2,CASSTPGQGNGYTF
TRBV28,TRBJ1-2,CAAGMGTYGYTF
TRBV5-1,TRBJ2-7,CASMAPTGLPYEQYF
TRBV19,TRBJ1-1,CASSHMNTEAFF
TRBV19,TRBJ2-3,CASSIGAGTDTQYF
TRBV25-1,TRBJ2-7,CASSESREQYF
TRBV30,TRBJ2-7,CAWATGTPKQYF
TRBV29-1,TRBJ1-3,CSVVNEGNTIYF
TRBV7-3,TRBJ2-1,CASSSMTGGIEQFF
TRBV13,TRBJ2-7,CASSTETGTGSYEQYF
TRBV5-1,TRBJ1-1,CASSLTSGGEAFF
TRBV5-1,TRBJ2-3,CASSSSGGNTDTQYF
TRBV7-9,TRBJ1-4,CASSPAQLYEKLFF
TRBV7-3,TRBJ1-2,CASSPARYGYTF
TRBV30,TRBJ1-5,CAWSEEGIGPQHF